This T cell receptor beta chain was sequenced in a study of STAT5B mutations in CD4+ large granular lymphocyte leukemia. This was a survey-level run. The protocol was immunoSEQ multiplex PCR, while the TCRdb copy is restricted to in-frame clones and leaves out a portion. The repertoire has about 36,000 clones, around 75% of them found once; the top ten carry 0.55%. J was trimmed by 7 bases and V by 2 bases; bases with no gene match: 10. Per the germline V gene, CDR1 is SGHVS and CDR2 is FNYEAQ. The CDR3 spans 15 residues. Note on this clone: Its cognate antigen is unknown.

Study findings and constraints: TRBV06-family usage was enriched in top patient clones (8/27) versus controls (2/35). No patients shared main leukemic clonotypes, though 25% to 30% appeared at low frequency elsewhere.

The gene calls are TRBV7-6 and TRBJ1-2; 7 bases map to TRBD1. This clonotype was obtained from a human donor in good health. The specimen was CD4+ T cells from blood buffy coats. The CDR3 reads CASSLIPGQAGGYTF. The CDR3 DNA reads as TGTGCCAGCAGCTTAATACCCGGACAGGCTGGTGGCTACACCTTC.